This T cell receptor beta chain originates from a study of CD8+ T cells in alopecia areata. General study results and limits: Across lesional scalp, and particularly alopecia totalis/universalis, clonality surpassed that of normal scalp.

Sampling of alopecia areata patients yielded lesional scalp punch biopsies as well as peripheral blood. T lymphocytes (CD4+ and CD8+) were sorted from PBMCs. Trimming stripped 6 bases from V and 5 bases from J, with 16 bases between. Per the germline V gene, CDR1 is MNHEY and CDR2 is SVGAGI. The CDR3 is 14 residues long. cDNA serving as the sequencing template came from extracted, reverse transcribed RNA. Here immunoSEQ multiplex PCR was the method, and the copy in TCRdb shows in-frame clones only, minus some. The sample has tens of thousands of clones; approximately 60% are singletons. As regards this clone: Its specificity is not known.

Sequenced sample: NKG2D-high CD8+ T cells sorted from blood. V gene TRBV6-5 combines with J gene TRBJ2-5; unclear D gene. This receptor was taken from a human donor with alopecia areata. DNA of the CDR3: TGTGCCAGCAGGCCCTTCTGGGGTTCTGAGACCCAGTACTTC. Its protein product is CASRPFWGSETQYF.